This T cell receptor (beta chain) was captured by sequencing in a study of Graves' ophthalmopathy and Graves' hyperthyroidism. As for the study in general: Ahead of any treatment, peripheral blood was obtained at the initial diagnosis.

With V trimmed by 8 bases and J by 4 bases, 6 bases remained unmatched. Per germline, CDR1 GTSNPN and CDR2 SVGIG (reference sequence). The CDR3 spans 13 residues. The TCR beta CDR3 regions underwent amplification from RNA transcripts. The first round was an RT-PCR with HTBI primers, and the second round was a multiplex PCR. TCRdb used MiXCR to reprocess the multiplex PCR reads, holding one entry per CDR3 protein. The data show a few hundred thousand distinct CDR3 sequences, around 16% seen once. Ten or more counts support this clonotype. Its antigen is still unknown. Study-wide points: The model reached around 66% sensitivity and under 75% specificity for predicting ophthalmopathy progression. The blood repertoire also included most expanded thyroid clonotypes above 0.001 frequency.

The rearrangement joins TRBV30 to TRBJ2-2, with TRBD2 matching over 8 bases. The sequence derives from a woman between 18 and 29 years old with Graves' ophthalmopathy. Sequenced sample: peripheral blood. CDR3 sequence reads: CARAGAGTGELFF. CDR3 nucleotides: TGTGCCCGAGCGGGGGCCGGCACCGGGGAGCTGTTTTTT.